The 23 T cell receptor beta chains listed next were all sequenced from one sample in a study of shared clonotypes between healthy human individuals. The data were produced by immunoSEQ multiplex PCR, yet TCRdb's version contains in-frame clones alone and is incomplete. The sample records about 2 million clones, roughly 95% being singletons. Terminally differentiated effector memory CD45RA+ cells were left out of the naive CD8 fraction, which was CD45RO-negative and positively selected for CCR7. Sample: naive CD8+ T cells sorted from blood. These receptors were obtained from a young man in good health.

The gene calls are TRBV10-3 and TRBJ2-1, with 15 bases aligning to TRBD2. J lost 0 bases, V lost 10 bases, and 7 bases had no gene match. This CDR3 contains 17 residues. In germline, CDR1 is ENHRY, CDR2 SYGVKD. The CDR3 nucleotides read TGTGCCACGACCGGGACTAGCGGGGGGAGCTCCTACAATGAGCAGTTCTTC. This codes for CATTGTSGGSSYNEQFF.

This rearrangement joins TRBV6-5 to TRBJ2-7; 9 nucleotides align to TRBD1. After removal of 4 bases from V and 5 bases from J, the junction contained 6 bases not matched to a gene. The V gene's germline CDR1 is MNHEY and CDR2 SVGAGI. The CDR3 totals 14 residues. The CDR3 spells CASSWGQGSNEQYF. In DNA, the CDR3 is TGTGCCAGCAGTTGGGGACAGGGCAGCAACGAGCAGTACTTC.

The genes are TRBV29-1 and TRBJ1-5, with D possibly matching TRBD1 (6 bases). V lost 6 bases to trimming and J lost 6 bases, with 15 bases between them. The CDR3 length is 13 residues. Looked up from germline, CDR1 is SQVTM and CDR2 is ANQGSEA. The CDR3 loop reads CSVITGLGQPQHF. The CDR3 coding sequence is TGCAGCGTCATTACAGGGTTGGGTCAGCCCCAGCATTTT. The whole variable domain, remainder taken from reference TRBV29-1 and TRBJ1-5, is SAVISQKPSRDICQRGTSLTIQCQVDSQVTMMFWYRQQPGQSLTLIATANQGSEATYESGFVIDKFPISRPNLTFSTLTVSNMSPEDSSIYLCSVITGLGQPQHFGDGTRLSIL.

This chain uses TRBV4-3 with TRBJ1-1; D is perhaps TRBD1 (6 bases). This CDR3 has 15 residues. CDR1 and CDR2 (germline): LGHNA, YSLEER. Trimming stripped 0 bases from V and 3 bases from J, with 11 bases between. This CDR3 reads CASSQDDPGDTEAFF. CDR3 nucleotide sequence: TGCGCCAGCAGCCAAGATGACCCAGGGGACACTGAAGCTTTCTTT.

The chain has TRBV4-3 and TRBJ1-4; a possible D gene is TRBD1 (5 bases). The CDR3 sequence is 15 residues long. The V end lost 2 bases, the J end lost 0 bases, and 7 bases lay between the germline ends. Germline assignment: CDR1 LGHNA and CDR2 YSLEER. The CDR3 is CASSQTGATNEKLFF. In nucleotides, the CDR3 is TGCGCCAGCAGCCAAACAGGAGCAACTAATGAAAAACTGTTTTTT.

The chain uses TRBV18 and TRBJ2-7, with a possible D match to TRBD1 (6 bases). Deletions cut 2 bases from V and 0 bases from J, with 11 bases between. Germline V gene lookup returns CDR1 KGHSH and CDR2 LQKENI. The CDR3 covers 15 residues. The CDR3 DNA sequence: TGTGCCAGCTCACCATATGGGGGCAGCTCCTACGAGCAGTACTTC. This sequence encodes CASSPYGGSSYEQYF.

The rearrangement joins TRBV27 to TRBJ2-3; D ambiguous. Germline assignment: CDR1 MNHEY and CDR2 SMNVEV (reference sequence). The CDR3 totals 13 residues. Trimming pared 3 bases from V and 6 bases from J, leaving 10 bases between. CDR3 sequence reads: CASSFLGEDTQYF. The CDR3 DNA reads TGTGCCAGCAGTTTCCTGGGCGAGGATACGCAGTATTTT.

The gene calls are TRBV5-6 and TRBJ1-1; D is undetermined. The CDR3 has 14 amino acids. Germline loops: CDR1 SGHDT, CDR2 YYEEEE. Trimming shortened V by 2 bases and J by 2 bases, and 10 bases separated the two germline ends. The CDR3 DNA follows: TGTGCCAGCAGCTTTCCGGGAGGAAACACTGAAGCTTTCTTT. Protein sequence: CASSFPGGNTEAFF.

The chain has TRBV30 and TRBJ1-4, with D uncertain. V was clipped by 6 bases and J by 3 bases, with 11 bases between them. The length of the CDR3 is 13 residues. Germline CDR1 is GTSNPN and CDR2 is SVGIG (reference sequence). The CDR3 sequence is CACFSWANEKLFF. The CDR3, as DNA: TGTGCCTGTTTCTCGTGGGCTAATGAAAAACTGTTTTTT.

The V gene is TRBV6-5, the J gene TRBJ1-1; D unresolved. Germline lookup yields CDR1 MNHEY and CDR2 SVGAGI. Trimming shortened V by 7 bases and J by 7 bases, and 4 bases separated the two germline ends. The CDR3 is made up of 9 amino acids. The CDR3 nucleotides read TGTGCCAGCACCTTTGAAGCTTTCTTT. Encoded protein: CASTFEAFF.

The chain has TRBV25-1 and TRBJ2-3, with D possibly being TRBD1 (5 bases). V lost 3 bases and J lost 2, with 12 bases in between. The CDR3 extends over 15 amino acids. CDR1 MGHDK and CDR2 SYGVNS come from the germline V gene. In nucleotides, the CDR3 is TGTGCCAGCAGTGAGAACCAGGGAAACACAGATACGCAGTATTTT. As protein: CASSENQGNTDTQYF.

The CDR3 reads CASSTGTSGAYEQYF. As DNA, the CDR3 is TGTGCCAGCAGCACAGGGACTAGCGGGGCCTACGAGCAGTACTTC. This chain joins TRBV27 and TRBJ2-7; TRBD2 aligns across 13 bases. Per the germline V gene, CDR1 is MNHEY and CDR2 is SMNVEV (reference sequence). V gave up 6 bases and J gave up 2 bases; unmatched junction bases: 4. The CDR3 runs 15 residues.

This clone was seen a single time. The rearrangement uses TRBV13 and TRBJ2-7; D is uncertain. The germline CDR1 and CDR2 sequences are PRHDT and FYEKMQ (reference sequence). This CDR3 comprises 14 residues. Trimming took 0 bases from V and 2 from J, leaving 8 bases between them. The CDR3 DNA is TGTGCCAGCAGCTTAGGCAGCGCTACCTACGAGCAGTACTTC. Translating gives CASSLGSATYEQYF.

This clone was recorded a few times. V usage is TRBV30 and J usage is TRBJ2-7, with D tentatively TRBD2 (6 bases). CDR1 is GTSNPN and CDR2 is SVGIG in the germline V gene (reference sequence). The CDR3 covers 13 residues. V was shortened by 2 bases and J by 5 bases, with 13 bases between the two germline ends. This chain's CDR3 is CAWSLALGNEQYF. The CDR3 bases are TGTGCCTGGAGTCTAGCGTTGGGGAACGAGCAGTACTTC.

The chain combines TRBV2 with TRBJ2-3; D is perhaps TRBD1 (6 bases). This CDR3 spans 15 amino acids. Looked up from germline, CDR1 is SNHLY and CDR2 is FYNNEI. V was trimmed by 4 bases and J by 2 bases, leaving 13 bases between them. DNA of the CDR3: TGTGCCAGCAGTGCAGGACAGCACCACACAGATACGCAGTATTTT. Residues: CASSAGQHHTDTQYF.

The gene calls are TRBV10-1 and TRBJ2-1; no firm D call. The CDR3 sequence is 12 residues long. Deletions cut 2 bases from V and 9 bases from J, with 8 bases between. Germline lookup yields CDR1 WNHNN and CDR2 SYGVQD (reference sequence). The CDR3 loop is CASSEPMGEQFF. CDR3 nucleotide sequence: TGCGCCAGCAGTGAGCCGATGGGTGAGCAGTTCTTC.

In nucleotides, the CDR3 is TGTGCCAGCAGTGAGGGGGCAGGCGACACTGAAGCTTTCTTT. This translates into CASSEGAGDTEAFF. The J gene is TRBJ1-1, the V gene TRBV6-4; tentative D call: TRBD1 (6 bases). Trimming pared 3 bases from V and 3 bases from J, leaving 11 bases between. The CDR3 loop spans 14 amino acids. Germline values: CDR1 MRHNA, CDR2 SNTAGT.

V and J are TRBV7-9 and TRBJ1-4; D gene unclear. The V end was cut by 6 bases, the J end by 5 bases, with 13 bases between. Germline CDR1 and CDR2: SEHNR and FQNEAQ (reference sequence). The CDR3 has 14 residues. DNA for the CDR3: TGTGCCAGCAGTAGCCCAGAAAGAAATGAAAAACTGTTTTTT. Translation gives CASSSPERNEKLFF.

This chain connects TRBV6-1 to TRBJ2-7; D unresolved. The CDR3 loop spans 13 amino acids. Trimming stripped 1 base from V and 2 bases from J, with 6 bases between. The germline gives CDR1 MNHNS, CDR2 SASEGT. CDR3 amino acids: CASSEERPYEQYF. The CDR3 coding sequence is TGTGCCAGCAGTGAAGAGAGACCCTACGAGCAGTACTTC.

Details on this clone: It may be a read error: a sequence one base away is much more abundant. This chain links TRBV7-2 with TRBJ1-1; 8 bases fit TRBD1. The CDR3 has 14 residues. Germline CDR1 and CDR2: SGHTA and FQGNSA. V was pared by 3 bases and J by 1 base, with 1 base of the junction left unmatched. This CDR3 is CASSFGTGNTEAFF. CDR3 bases: TGTGCCAGCAGCTTCGGGACAGGGAACACTGAAGCTTTCTTT.

Concerning this clone itself: This same CDR3 is encoded by further DNA sequences in the sample. The CDR3 spells CASSFAGGNQPQHF. The CDR3 DNA reads TGTGCCAGCAGTTTCGCTGGGGGCAATCAGCCCCAGCATTTT. The gene calls are TRBV27 and TRBJ1-5; D not resolved. With 3 bases removed from V and 2 bases from J, the gap between germline ends came to 8 bases. Germline values: CDR1 MNHEY, CDR2 SMNVEV (reference sequence). The CDR3 loop spans 14 amino acids.

This rearrangement joins TRBV5-6 to TRBJ2-7; D gene unclear. The CDR3 loop spans 13 amino acids. Germline CDR1 and CDR2: SGHDT and YYEEEE. V lost 0 bases and J 4 bases, leaving 8 bases between the germline ends. The CDR3 DNA sequence: TGTGCCAGCAGCTTGGGCCGCAAGTACGAGCAGTACTTC. It is translated as CASSLGRKYEQYF.

The chain links TRBV28 to TRBJ1-4; TRBD1 might be the D (6 bases). CDR1 is MDHEN, CDR2 SYDVKM, per germline. This CDR3 comprises 18 residues. V was trimmed by 4 bases and J by 7 bases, leaving 25 bases between them. In DNA form, the CDR3 reads TGTGCCAGCAGTTCTCGGACACAGGGTTCTCTATCTGGTGAAAAACTGTTTTTT. It is translated as CASSSRTQGSLSGEKLFF.